These T cell receptor beta chains were read from a single sample in a study of T cells in Graves' hyperthyroidism and ophthalmopathy. TCRdb fed the multiplex PCR reads into MiXCR, producing one record per CDR3 protein. This table holds hundreds of thousands of distinct CDR3 sequences, less than 45% found once. The sample comprised peripheral blood or thyroid tissue (not recorded which). These receptors originate from an adult man with Graves' disease, either hyperthyroidism or ophthalmopathy (not recorded which). CDR3s include the opening cysteine and the closing phenylalanine or tryptophan. D genes are given only for firm matches. Clone size is not always given. Where it is, it says once, few, many or a class for expanded clones.

abundance: NA; d_gene: NA; v_gene: TRBV18; j_gene: TRBJ1-2; CDR3nt: TGTGCCAGCTCACCTGACGGACCCCTCCGCTATGGCTACACCTTC; CDR3aa: CASSPDGPLRYGYTF
abundance: many; d_gene: NA; v_gene: TRBV15; j_gene: TRBJ1-1; CDR3nt: TGTGCCACCAGCAGAGGTTCTTTTAGGGGATACACTGAAGCTTTCTTT; CDR3aa: CATSRGSFRGYTEAFF
abundance: NA; d_gene: TRBD1; v_gene: TRBV5-4; j_gene: TRBJ1-6; CDR3nt: TGTGCCAGCAGCAGGGGGCTTGATAATTCACCCCTCCACTTT; CDR3aa: CASSRGLDNSPLHF
abundance: many; d_gene: NA; v_gene: TRBV24-1; j_gene: TRBJ1-2; CDR3nt: TGTGCCACCAGTGATTTGACCAGCGGCGGAATCTATGGCTACACCTTC; CDR3aa: CATSDLTSGGIYGYTF
abundance: NA; d_gene: NA; v_gene: TRBV20-1; j_gene: TRBJ2-7; CDR3nt: TGCAGTGCTCCCGGGACCTTCTTGCGCGACGAGCAGTACTTC; CDR3aa: CSAPGTFLRDEQYF
abundance: NA; d_gene: TRBD1; v_gene: TRBV20-1; j_gene: TRBJ2-5; CDR3nt: TGCAGTGCAAGCGCTCCGATCACAGGGGACCAAGAGACCCAGTACTTC; CDR3aa: CSASAPITGDQETQYF
abundance: many; d_gene: NA; v_gene: TRBV14; j_gene: TRBJ1-2; CDR3nt: TGTGCCAGCAGGATTACAGGGAGGGATGGCTACACCTTC; CDR3aa: CASRITGRDGYTF
abundance: NA; d_gene: NA; v_gene: TRBV25-1; j_gene: TRBJ1-4; CDR3nt: TGTGACATCAGGCAAGCGGGTGAAAAACTGTTTTTT; CDR3aa: CDIRQAGEKLFF
abundance: NA; d_gene: TRBD1; v_gene: TRBV25-1; j_gene: TRBJ1-6; CDR3nt: TGTGCCAGCAGTTTATTGGGACAGGGAGGTTCACCCCTCCACTTT; CDR3aa: CASSLLGQGGSPLHF
abundance: many; d_gene: NA; v_gene: TRBV5-5; j_gene: TRBJ1-4; CDR3nt: TGTGCCAGCAGCTTACGGACAGTTAATGAAAAACTGTTTTTT; CDR3aa: CASSLRTVNEKLFF
abundance: many; d_gene: NA; v_gene: TRBV29-1; j_gene: TRBJ1-2; CDR3nt: TGCAGCGTTGAAGGGGGGGGGGCGTATGGCTACACCTTC; CDR3aa: CSVEGGGAYGYTF
abundance: few; d_gene: NA; v_gene: TRBV5-1; j_gene: TRBJ1-2; CDR3nt: TGCGCCAGCAGCGCCCACTTAGATTCTAACTATGGCTACACCTTC; CDR3aa: CASSAHLDSNYGYTF
abundance: few; d_gene: TRBD2; v_gene: TRBV20-1; j_gene: TRBJ2-7; CDR3nt: TGCAGTGCTAGTATAACTAGCGGGGACCACGAGCAGTACTTC; CDR3aa: CSASITSGDHEQYF
abundance: NA; d_gene: TRBD1; v_gene: TRBV20-1; j_gene: TRBJ2-5; CDR3nt: TGCAGTGCTCCCCACCGCCGGGACAGGGGCCAAGGGGGCAAGTACTTC; CDR3aa: CSAPHRRDRGQGGKYF
abundance: NA; d_gene: TRBD1; v_gene: TRBV2; j_gene: TRBJ1-4; CDR3nt: TGTGCCAGCAGTCCGGGACAGGGGGCGGGCCCTAATGAAAAACTGTTTTTT; CDR3aa: CASSPGQGAGPNEKLFF
abundance: NA; d_gene: TRBD2; v_gene: TRBV2; j_gene: TRBJ2-3; CDR3nt: TGTGCCAGCAGTGAGACTAGCGGGAACCCAGATACGCAGTATTTT; CDR3aa: CASSETSGNPDTQYF
abundance: few; d_gene: NA; v_gene: TRBV19; j_gene: TRBJ1-5; CDR3nt: TGTGCCAGTTCCACCGGAGAGGGGAGGCAGCCCCAGCATTTT; CDR3aa: CASSTGEGRQPQHF
abundance: NA; d_gene: NA; v_gene: TRBV20-1; j_gene: TRBJ1-1; CDR3nt: TGCAGTGCTAGAAGGGGGGGGGTAAACACTGAAGCTTTCTTT; CDR3aa: CSARRGGVNTEAFF
abundance: NA; d_gene: TRBD1; v_gene: TRBV2; j_gene: TRBJ2-7; CDR3nt: TGTGCCAGCGCCCCGGACAGGGGCAACGAGCAGTACTTC; CDR3aa: CASAPDRGNEQYF
abundance: NA; d_gene: TRBD1; v_gene: TRBV10-3; j_gene: TRBJ1-2; CDR3nt: TGTGCCAGCAGTTTTGGGGCCGGGACAGGGGAAGATGGCTACACCTTC; CDR3aa: CASSFGAGTGEDGYTF
abundance: NA; d_gene: NA; v_gene: TRBV25-1; j_gene: TRBJ1-6; CDR3nt: TGTGCCAGCAGTGATATAGGGCCTTATTCACCCCTCCACTTT; CDR3aa: CASSDIGPYSPLHF
abundance: NA; d_gene: NA; v_gene: TRBV20-1; j_gene: TRBJ1-1; CDR3nt: TGCAGTGCTAGAGCCCCAGAGATGAACACTGAAGCTTTCTTT; CDR3aa: CSARAPEMNTEAFF
abundance: many; d_gene: NA; v_gene: TRBV20-1; j_gene: TRBJ2-7; CDR3nt: TGCAGTGCTAAACAGGTGTTCTCCTACGAGCAGTACTTC; CDR3aa: CSAKQVFSYEQYF
abundance: few; d_gene: NA; v_gene: TRBV28; j_gene: TRBJ1-1; CDR3nt: TGTGCCAGCAGTTTAAGACGTTTGGTCACTGAAGCTTTCTTT; CDR3aa: CASSLRRLVTEAFF
abundance: NA; d_gene: NA; v_gene: TRBV7-9; j_gene: TRBJ2-5; CDR3nt: TGTGCCAGCAGCCAAGAGAGCGTAAGCAGGGGAGTGGGGACCCAGTACTTC; CDR3aa: CASSQESVSRGVGTQYF
abundance: once; d_gene: TRBD1; v_gene: TRBV15; j_gene: TRBJ1-2; CDR3nt: TGTGCCACCAGCAGTTACGGGGGGAGGACAGGGAACTATGGCTACACCTTC; CDR3aa: CATSSYGGRTGNYGYTF
abundance: few; d_gene: NA; v_gene: TRBV5-1; j_gene: TRBJ1-1; CDR3nt: TGCGCCAGCAGCTACAAACAGGGGAACACTGAAGCTTTCTTT; CDR3aa: CASSYKQGNTEAFF
abundance: few; d_gene: NA; v_gene: TRBV7-9; j_gene: TRBJ1-2; CDR3nt: TGTGCCAGCAGCTTTAGTCCCGTGACGGGCTATGGCTACACCTTC; CDR3aa: CASSFSPVTGYGYTF
abundance: NA; d_gene: NA; v_gene: TRBV15; j_gene: TRBJ1-4; CDR3nt: TGTGCCACCAGCAGTTTAGGTGGGAATGAAAAACTGTTTTTT; CDR3aa: CATSSLGGNEKLFF
abundance: few; d_gene: NA; v_gene: TRBV9; j_gene: TRBJ2-7; CDR3nt: TGTGCCAGCAGCGTCTCAGGTGGGCTTGGTGTTTACGAGCAGTACTTC; CDR3aa: CASSVSGGLGVYEQYF
abundance: NA; d_gene: NA; v_gene: TRBV11-1; j_gene: TRBJ1-5; CDR3nt: TGTGCCAGCAGCTTAGCGTCGATTCTGGGGGCAAACCAGCCCCAGCATTTT; CDR3aa: CASSLASILGANQPQHF
abundance: few; d_gene: NA; v_gene: TRBV7-2; j_gene: TRBJ2-7; CDR3nt: TGTGCCAGCAGTCCACTTCCAGGGAGGAGCGGCGAGCAGTACTTC; CDR3aa: CASSPLPGRSGEQYF
abundance: many; d_gene: NA; v_gene: TRBV29-1; j_gene: TRBJ2-7; CDR3nt: TGCAGCGTTGAAGGGGCCGGGACGTACGAGCAGTACTTC; CDR3aa: CSVEGAGTYEQYF